Following are 22 T cell receptor beta chains from one sample sequenced in a study of neurological immune-mediated disorders. Via MiXCR, TCRdb re-called the 5' RACE reads, giving one row per CDR3 protein. This table holds fewer than 85,000 distinct CDR3 sequences, over 15% found once. The sample was PBMCs. All receptors derive from a woman in her forties in good health.

This clonotype was observed at least ten times. The chain uses TRBV7-8 and TRBJ1-2, with 11 bases matching TRBD1. This CDR3 comprises 15 residues. Trimming at V came to 5 bases and at J to 7 bases, leaving 9 bases not matched to a gene. Germline CDR1 SGHVS, CDR2 FQNEAQ. The chain's CDR3 is CASSIRTGGSSGYTF. The CDR3 nucleotides read TGTGCCAGCAGCATAAGGACAGGGGGCTCAAGTGGCTACACCTTC.

This clonotype was counted many times. The chain joins TRBV4-3 to TRBJ1-6; D is possibly TRBD1 (5 bases). Per the germline V gene, CDR1 is LGHNA and CDR2 is YSLEER. Trimming took 4 bases from V and 5 from J, leaving 12 bases between them. CDR3 length: 15 residues. This CDR3 reads CASSPQGINNSPLHF. For the CDR3, the DNA is TGCGCCAGCAGCCCCCAGGGTATCAATAATTCACCCCTCCACTTT.

The rearrangement joins TRBV5-6 to TRBJ2-5; TRBD1 is a possible D gene (5 bases). The CDR3 length is 15 residues. The V gene lost 4 bases and the J gene lost 5 bases, with 18 bases spanning the gap. Germline CDR1 SGHDT, CDR2 YYEEEE. In nucleotides, the CDR3 is TGTGCCAGCAGCCCAGGGTCAGGGCCCAGGGAGACCCAGTACTTC. As protein: CASSPGSGPRETQYF.

This clonotype was seen at least ten times. The chain joins TRBV3-1 to TRBJ1-4, with 7 bases fitting TRBD1. Germline CDR1 is LGHDT and CDR2 is YNNKEL (reference sequence). Trimming at V came to 5 bases and at J to 6 bases, leaving 6 bases not matched to a gene. The CDR3 length is 14 residues. The CDR3, as DNA: TGTGCCAGCAGCGACAGGGTACCTGATGAAAAACTGTTTTTT. Its translation is CASSDRVPDEKLFF.

In its sample, this clonotype ranks as medium-sized. V is TRBV5-6 and J is TRBJ2-7, with D perhaps being TRBD1 or TRBD2 (6 bases each). The germline V gene encodes CDR1 SGHDT and CDR2 YYEEEE. The CDR3 covers 13 residues. V was cut by 6 bases and J by 2 bases, with 12 bases left in between. CDR3 amino acids: CASTRGRTYEQYF. CDR3 nucleotides: TGTGCCAGCACCCGGGGGCGCACCTACGAGCAGTACTTC.

The table lists this clonotype with many counts. V usage is TRBV6-2 or TRBV6-3 and J usage is TRBJ1-5; a weak D match, TRBD1 (5 bases). CDR3 length: 18 residues. Germline CDR1 and CDR2: MNHEY and SVGEGT. V was shortened by 2 bases and J by 2 bases, with 19 bases between the two germline ends. Written as DNA, the CDR3 is TGTGCCAGCAGTTACCCGTTTCGATCGGGGGGAGGCAATCAGCCCCAGCATTTT. Translation: CASSYPFRSGGGNQPQHF.

Points on this clonotype: With a much larger clone just one base away, this may be a read error. The V call is TRBV7-3, the J call TRBJ2-1; 9 bases are shared with TRBD2. This CDR3 comprises 15 residues. The germline gives CDR1 SGHTA, CDR2 FQGTGA. Here the CDR3 reads CANSLSSGNYNEQFF. DNA of the CDR3: TGTGCCAACAGCTTATCTAGCGGGAACTACAATGAGCAGTTCTTC. The full variable domain, its missing parts supplied by reference TRBV7-3 and TRBJ2-1, is GAGVSQTPSNKVTEKGKYVELRCDPISGHTALYWYRQSLGQGPEFLIYFQGTGAADDSGLPNDRFFAVRPEGSVSTLKIQRTERGDSAVYLCANSLSSGNYNEQFFGPGTRLTVL.

This clonotype was picked up many times. The J gene is TRBJ2-5, the V gene TRBV5-1; 10 bases are a match to TRBD2. J gave up 3 bases and V 0 bases, and 2 bases lay outside the gene matches. The CDR3 sequence is 15 residues long. From germline, CDR1 is SGHRS and CDR2 YFSETQ. CDR3 amino acids: CASSLGGTSEETQYF. CDR3 nucleotides: TGCGCCAGCAGCTTGGGGGGGACTAGCGAAGAGACCCAGTACTTC.

This clonotype was seen repeatedly, ten times or more. The V and J genes are TRBV5-5 and TRBJ1-3; D possibly corresponds to TRBD1 (5 bases). Germline assignment: CDR1 SGHKS and CDR2 YYEKEE (reference sequence). The CDR3 totals 16 residues. V shed 3 bases and J shed 0 bases, with 13 bases lying between them. The CDR3, as DNA: TGTGCCAGCAGCTCAGATCCAGGGAACTCTGGAAACACCATATATTTT. Translating gives CASSSDPGNSGNTIYF.

This clonotype showed up many times. V gene TRBV3-1 combines with J gene TRBJ1-3; D gene ambiguous. The CDR3 totals 15 residues. CDR1 LGHDT and CDR2 YNNKEL come from the germline V gene (reference sequence). V lost 6 bases, J lost 2 bases, and 14 bases lay in between. The CDR3 loop reads CASSPWTEAGNTIYF. The CDR3 nucleotides read TGTGCCAGCAGTCCTTGGACTGAGGCTGGAAACACCATATATTTT.

The DNA of the CDR3 is TGTGCCAGCAGTGAAGCACACGGGGCAGATACGCAGTATTTT. As protein: CASSEAHGADTQYF. The V and J genes are TRBV2 and TRBJ2-3, with TRBD2 as a possible D gene (5 bases). The CDR3 is 14 residues long. The V gene lost 0 bases and the J gene lost 4 bases, with 8 bases spanning the gap. Germline values: CDR1 SNHLY, CDR2 FYNNEI.

Ten or more counts support this clonotype. The chain employs TRBV20-1 and TRBJ2-1; 12 bases match TRBD2. CDR3 length equals 14 residues. With 2 bases clipped from V and 9 bases from J, the junction kept 5 bases outside the gene matches. Germline V gene lookup returns CDR1 DFQATT and CDR2 SNEGSKA (reference sequence). Here the CDR3 DNA reads TGCAGTGCTAGAAGACTAGCGGGGGCCGGTGAGCAGTTCTTC. As protein: CSARRLAGAGEQFF.

This clonotype was counted ten times or more. The CDR3 is CASSGTGAAYEQYF. The CDR3 DNA follows: TGCGCCAGCAGCGGGACAGGGGCGGCCTACGAGCAGTACTTC. The chain couples TRBV5-1 to TRBJ2-7; 10 bases align to TRBD1. CDR1 SGHRS and CDR2 YFSETQ come from the germline V gene. CDR3 length: 14 amino acids. V trimming: 4 bases; J trimming: 2 bases; junction bases outside the gene matches: 3.

This clonotype occurred many times. The chain uses TRBV5-1 and TRBJ2-2; no firm D call. The germline gives CDR1 SGHRS, CDR2 YFSETQ. This CDR3 is 12 amino acids long. The ends were cut back, 5 bases at V and 7 bases at J, with 9 bases in the middle. In nucleotides, the CDR3 is TGCGCCAGCAGGCTGGGCGGCGGGGAGCTGTTTTTT. Its protein is CASRLGGGELFF.

This clonotype was counted many times. The gene calls are TRBV7-9 and TRBJ2-2; D gene unclear. The CDR3 is 15 residues long. The germline gives CDR1 SEHNR, CDR2 FQNEAQ (reference sequence). Trimming pared 3 bases from V and 7 bases from J, leaving 15 bases between. The CDR3 region is CASSLEASKGGELFF. The CDR3 DNA is TGTGCCAGCAGCTTGGAAGCGTCGAAGGGCGGGGAGCTGTTTTTT. Full variable domain (missing parts from reference TRBV7-9 and TRBJ2-2): DTGVSQNPRHKITKRGQNVTFRCDPISEHNRLYWYRQTLGQGPEFLTYFQNEAQLEKSRLLSDRFSAERPKGSFSTLEIQRTEQGDSAMYLCASSLEASKGGELFFGEGSRLTVL.

This clonotype was detected a few times. V is TRBV7-8 and J is TRBJ2-3; D not resolved. The CDR3 is 13 residues long. V lost 0 bases and J lost 5, with 6 bases in between. The germline V gene has CDR1 SGHVS and CDR2 FQNEAQ. The CDR3 here is CASSLAQLDTQYF. The DNA of the CDR3 is TGTGCCAGCAGCTTAGCCCAGTTAGATACGCAGTATTTT.

The table lists this clonotype with many counts. V is TRBV5-1 and J is TRBJ2-2; 7 nucleotides line up with TRBD1. Germline assignment: CDR1 SGHRS and CDR2 YFSETQ. The CDR3 has 15 amino acids. Germline trimming cut 3 bases from V and 2 bases from J; bases unmatched to any gene: 4. CDR3 sequence reads: CASSSGQLNTGELFF. The DNA of the CDR3 is TGCGCCAGCAGCTCGGGACAGCTAAACACCGGGGAGCTGTTTTTT.

The chain carries TRBV18 and TRBJ2-1; 7 bases are a match to TRBD1. V lost 8 bases, J lost 4 bases, and 8 bases stayed unmatched. Germline V gene sequence: CDR1 KGHSH, CDR2 LQKENI. The CDR3 length is 14 residues. In DNA form, the CDR3 reads TGTGCCAGCACAAAGGGGGCGTCGTACAATGAGCAGTTCTTC. It yields the protein CASTKGASYNEQFF.

The chain recombines TRBV5-1 with TRBJ2-5, with TRBD1 identical over 8 bases. The V gene end was trimmed by 4 bases and the J gene end by 5 bases; junction bases not matched to a gene: 4. CDR3 length equals 13 residues. The germline V gene has CDR1 SGHRS and CDR2 YFSETQ. CDR3: CASSLQGVETQYF. The CDR3 DNA is TGCGCCAGCAGCCTACAGGGGGTTGAGACCCAGTACTTC.

In regard to this clonotype: Possible read error: a much larger clone is one base away. The V call is TRBV7-2, the J call TRBJ1-2; D is uncertain. Germline loops: CDR1 SGHTA, CDR2 FQGNSA. The CDR3 runs to 11 residues. V was pared by 3 bases and J by 9 bases, with 8 bases between. As DNA, the CDR3 is TGTGCCAGCAGCTTCAGAGGGTGCTACACCTTC. It translates to CASSFRGCYTF.

Many counts were recorded for this clonotype. The V gene is TRBV6-5, the J gene TRBJ1-5; 7 nucleotides align to TRBD1. Trimming cost V 6 bases and J 1 base; bases outside gene matches: 6. Germline assignment: CDR1 MNHEY and CDR2 SVGAGI. This CDR3 has 15 amino acids. DNA of the CDR3: TGTGCCAGCAGCGTTGACAGGGAAAGCAATCAGCCCCAGCATTTT. Its translation is CASSVDRESNQPQHF.

This clonotype was counted once. The chain joins TRBV4-3 to TRBJ2-5; D is unclear. The CDR3 totals 13 residues. V gave up 0 bases and J gave up 5 bases, with 7 bases separating them. In germline, CDR1 is LGHNA, CDR2 YSLEER. The CDR3 here is CASSQDFLETQYF. CDR3 coding DNA: TGCGCCAGCAGCCAAGATTTCCTGGAGACCCAGTACTTC.